These 28 T cell receptor beta chains were sequenced from one sample in a study of cytomegalovirus exposure and HLA in healthy donors. Primers for the PCR totalled 60 Vbeta and 13 Jbeta. This table comes from immunoSEQ multiplex PCR, and its TCRdb copy is limited to in-frame clones, with some not included. The profile shows over 75,000 clones, roughly 82% of them singletons. Sequences were obtained from PBMCs. Receptors originate from a man aged 25-45 years in good health and CMV-seropositive.

This chain links TRBV19 with TRBJ1-1, with a weak D call TRBD1 (6 bases). V lost 3 bases and J lost 5, with 10 bases in between. The CDR3 consists of 13 residues. CDR1 is LNHDA, CDR2 SQIVND, per germline (reference sequence). The chain's CDR3 is CASSIERGTEAFF. Written as DNA, the CDR3 is TGTGCCAGTAGTATTGAGAGGGGGACTGAAGCTTTCTTT.

The chain has TRBV10-1 and TRBJ2-7, with 8 bases matching TRBD1. CDR1 is WNHNN and CDR2 is SYGVQD in the germline V gene (reference sequence). CDR3 size: 13 residues. The trim removed 4 bases at V and 6 bases at J, leaving 5 bases unmatched. This chain's CDR3 is CASSAGQGGEQYF. CDR3 in DNA: TGCGCCAGCAGTGCCGGACAGGGAGGCGAGCAGTACTTC.

There are a few counts of this clone. The J gene is TRBJ2-7, the V gene TRBV6-1; D is unresolved. The CDR3 runs to 13 residues. The V end lost 4 bases, the J end lost 5 bases, and 12 bases lay between the germline ends. The germline CDR1 and CDR2 sequences are MNHNS and SASEGT. The CDR3 sequence is CASSALHMDEQYF. DNA of the CDR3: TGTGCCAGCAGTGCCCTCCACATGGACGAGCAGTACTTC.

This clone was detected only a few times. CDR3 residues: CASSPRTPGNTIYF. In DNA form, the CDR3 reads TGTGCCAGCAGCCCCCGGACACCTGGAAACACCATATATTTT. The chain combines TRBV7-2 with TRBJ1-3; tentative D call: TRBD1 (5 bases). Germline V gene data show CDR1 as SGHTA and CDR2 as FQGNSA. The V end was cut by 5 bases, the J end by 2 bases, with 10 bases between. This CDR3 contains 14 residues. Filled out from reference TRBV7-2 and TRBJ1-3, the complete variable domain reads GAGVSQSPSNKVTEKGKDVELRCDPISGHTALYWYRQSLGQGLEFLIYFQGNSAPDKSGLPSDRFSAERTGGSVSTLTIQRTQQEDSAVYLCASSPRTPGNTIYFGEGSWLTVV.

This rearrangement joins TRBV19 to TRBJ1-1, with D uncertain. This CDR3 comprises 16 residues. The V and J ends lost 4 bases and 1 base respectively, with 16 bases between them. The germline V gene encodes CDR1 LNHDA and CDR2 SQIVND (reference sequence). The CDR3 reads CASSKIKQASNTEAFF. The CDR3 nucleotides read TGTGCCAGTAGTAAAATCAAGCAGGCGTCGAACACTGAAGCTTTCTTT.

This chain links TRBV5-4 with TRBJ2-1, with 11 bases that match TRBD2. Germline CDR1 SGHNT, CDR2 YYREEE (reference sequence). Unmatched junction bases numbered 11, after V lost 1 base and J lost 2 bases. The CDR3 covers 19 residues. CDR3 DNA sequence: TGTGCCAGCAGCTTGTCGTCTAGCGGGGGGCGTGGCCCCTACAATGAGCAGTTCTTC. This gives the protein CASSLSSSGGRGPYNEQFF.

This chain links TRBV6-1 with TRBJ1-2, with 9 bases fitting TRBD1. V gave up 8 bases and J gave up 4 bases; unmatched junction bases: 5. This CDR3 comprises 13 residues. Germline V gene data show CDR1 as MNHNS and CDR2 as SASEGT. CDR3 in DNA: TGTGCCAGCGCGACAGGGGGAGTCTATGGCTACACCTTC. It specifies CASATGGVYGYTF.

The chain has TRBV28 and TRBJ2-3; D is uncertain. The CDR3 is made up of 12 amino acids. The germline V gene encodes CDR1 MDHEN and CDR2 SYDVKM. V lost 6 bases and J 9 bases, leaving 13 bases between the germline ends. The CDR3 region is CASSATAETQYF. In DNA, the CDR3 is TGTGCCAGCAGCGCTACGGCGGAAACGCAGTATTTT.

This chain joins TRBV7-9 and TRBJ2-1; D ambiguous. Per the germline V gene, CDR1 is SEHNR and CDR2 is FQNEAQ (reference sequence). The CDR3 extends over 15 amino acids. V lost 5 bases to trimming and J lost 4 bases, with 15 bases between them. CDR3 residues: CASSPNRPTYNEQFF. Here the CDR3 DNA reads TGTGCCAGCAGCCCGAACCGCCCGACTTACAATGAGCAGTTCTTC.

V is TRBV6-5 and J is TRBJ1-5; TRBD1 agrees at 7 bases. J was trimmed by 6 bases and V by 8 bases; bases with no gene match: 7. Germline V CDR1 and CDR2: MNHEY, SVGAGI. This CDR3 contains 13 residues. The CDR3 DNA reads as TGTGCCAGCCGAAACAGGGGAGGTCAGCCCCAGCATTTT. Amino acids: CASRNRGGQPQHF.

The chain combines TRBV6-5 with TRBJ2-5; TRBD1 matches 9 bases. CDR3 size: 15 residues. The V segment lost 5 bases and the J segment 2 bases; nucleotides outside the gene matches: 6. CDR1 and CDR2 from the germline V gene are MNHEY and SVGAGI. CDR3 in DNA: TGTGCCAGCAGTCCCGGGACAGGGCTACAAGAGACCCAGTACTTC. Protein sequence: CASSPGTGLQETQYF.

The chain joins TRBV28 to TRBJ2-5; 10 bases are a match to TRBD1. The length of the CDR3 is 16 residues. Germline V gene data show CDR1 as MDHEN and CDR2 as SYDVKM. Trimming removed 3 bases from V and 2 bases from J; junction bases left unmatched: 6. In DNA, the CDR3 is TGTGCCAGCAGTTTCCTTGGGACAGGGGTTCAAGAGACCCAGTACTTC. Amino acids: CASSFLGTGVQETQYF. Full variable domain (remainder filled in from reference TRBV28 and TRBJ2-5): DVKVTQSSRYLVKRTGEKVFLECVQDMDHENMFWYRQDPGLGLRLIYFSYDVKMKEKGDIPEGYSVSREKKERFSLILESASTNQTSMYLCASSFLGTGVQETQYFGPGTRLLVL.

The genes are TRBV5-1 and TRBJ1-3; TRBD1 might be the D (5 bases). The CDR3 is made up of 15 amino acids. Germline CDR1 reads SGHRS; CDR2 reads YFSETQ. Trimming removed 0 bases from V and 4 bases from J, with 11 bases in between. CDR3 amino acids: CASSLDTGSGNTIYF. The CDR3 DNA reads as TGCGCCAGCAGCTTGGATACAGGCTCAGGAAACACCATATATTTT. The full variable domain, its missing parts supplied by reference TRBV5-1 and TRBJ1-3, is KAGVTQTPRYLIKTRGQQVTLSCSPISGHRSVSWYQQTPGQGLQFLFEYFSETQRNKGNFPGRFSGRQFSNSRSEMNVSTLELGDSALYLCASSLDTGSGNTIYFGEGSWLTVV.

The rearrangement joins TRBV25-1 to TRBJ2-7, with 7 bases lining up with TRBD1. The CDR3 loop spans 14 amino acids. Per germline, CDR1 MGHDK and CDR2 SYGVNS. V lost 4 bases, J lost 2 bases, and 5 bases stayed unmatched. CDR3 loop: CASSGNRGPYEQYF. Here the CDR3 DNA reads TGTGCCAGCAGTGGGAACAGGGGTCCCTACGAGCAGTACTTC.

J is TRBJ1-1 and V is TRBV7-8; the match to TRBD1 covers 11 bases. The ends lost 5 bases at V and 10 bases at J; junction bases unmatched: 3. Germline V gene lookup returns CDR1 SGHVS and CDR2 FQNEAQ. The CDR3 extends over 12 amino acids. The chain's CDR3 is CASSGQGARAFF. CDR3 nucleotides: TGTGCCAGCAGCGGACAGGGGGCCCGAGCTTTCTTT.

The chain uses TRBV7-2 and TRBJ2-1, with a possible D match to TRBD2 (5 bases). This CDR3 region has 15 residues. CDR1 is SGHTA, CDR2 FQGNSA, per germline. Between the trimmed V and J ends, which lost 0 bases and 4 bases, there was a span of 10 bases. The CDR3 sequence is CASSLAAGIYNEQFF. In DNA, the CDR3 is TGTGCCAGCAGCTTAGCGGCCGGGATTTACAATGAGCAGTTCTTC.

In the case of this clone: Other DNA sequences within the sample encode an identical CDR3. The chain is built from TRBV5-6 and TRBJ2-7, with TRBD2 identical over 10 bases. CDR1 SGHDT and CDR2 YYEEEE come from the germline V gene. J gave up 3 bases and V 4 bases, and 4 bases lay outside the gene matches. The CDR3 is 14 amino acids. The CDR3, as DNA: TGTGCCAGCAGCGGGGGACTAGCGTTCTACGAGCAGTACTTC. This gives the protein CASSGGLAFYEQYF.

The chain has TRBV28 and TRBJ2-3; the match to TRBD2 covers 13 bases. J gave up 3 bases and V 1 base, and 7 bases lay outside the gene matches. The length of the CDR3 is 18 residues. Germline CDR1 and CDR2: MDHEN and SYDVKM. DNA of the CDR3: TGTGCCAGCAGTTTATTCCCGACTAGCGGGAGGAAGACAGATACGCAGTATTTT. Amino acids: CASSLFPTSGRKTDTQYF.

The DNA for the CDR3 is TGTGCCAGCAGCTTAGGGGACCAGGACAGGATAGCCTACGAGCAGTACTTC. Translating it yields CASSLGDQDRIAYEQYF. The chain recombines TRBV7-6 with TRBJ2-7; TRBD1 aligns across 7 bases. CDR1 SGHVS and CDR2 FNYEAQ come from the germline V gene. The junction had 11 bases not matched to a gene; V was cut back by 1 base and J by 2 bases. This CDR3 comprises 17 residues. The whole variable domain, remainder taken from reference TRBV7-6 and TRBJ2-7, is GAGVSQSPRYKVTKRGQDVALRCDPISGHVSLYWYRQALGQGPEFLTYFNYEAQQDKSGLPNDRFSAERPEGSISTLTIQRTEQRDSAMYRCASSLGDQDRIAYEQYFGPGTRLTVT.

The chain has TRBV18 and TRBJ2-1; 9 bases are a match to TRBD2. Trimming removed 1 base from V and 5 bases from J; junction bases left unmatched: 0. This CDR3 comprises 14 residues. Per the germline V gene, CDR1 is KGHSH and CDR2 is LQKENI. CDR3 sequence (DNA): TGTGCCAGCTCACCACGACTAGCGGACAATGAGCAGTTCTTC. It codes for CASSPRLADNEQFF.

The V call is TRBV28, the J call TRBJ2-2, with 7 nucleotides matching TRBD1. Germline CDR1 MDHEN, CDR2 SYDVKM. The CDR3 is 15 residues long. V dropped 6 bases and J dropped 5; count of bases not matched to a gene: 9. This chain's CDR3 is CASSRDSVLTGELFF. Here the CDR3 DNA reads TGTGCCAGCAGCCGGGACAGCGTCCTAACCGGGGAGCTGTTTTTT.

The chain links TRBV7-6 to TRBJ2-6, with a weak D call TRBD1 (6 bases). The CDR3 totals 14 residues. V was shortened by 5 bases and J by 2 bases, with 7 bases between the two germline ends. Germline-derived CDR1 and CDR2 are SGHVS and FNYEAQ. This chain's CDR3 is CASSEGAGANVLTF. In DNA, the CDR3 is TGTGCCAGCAGCGAGGGGGCTGGGGCCAACGTCCTGACTTTC.

CDR3 residues: CASSPPGGAQYF. CDR3 nucleotides: TGTGCCAGCTCACCACCCGGGGGAGCGCAGTATTTT. The V and J genes are TRBV18 and TRBJ2-3, with a tentative D call TRBD2 (6 bases). Trimming removed 0 bases from V and 10 bases from J, with 8 bases in between. Germline V gene sequence: CDR1 KGHSH, CDR2 LQKENI. The CDR3 is made up of 12 amino acids.

This clone was counted a single time. This chain joins TRBV29-1 and TRBJ2-1; TRBD2 matches 12 bases. V was pared by 7 bases and J by 0 bases, with 13 bases of the junction left unmatched. The CDR3 is made up of 18 amino acids. Germline CDR1 SQVTM, CDR2 ANQGSEA. This CDR3 reads CSGILAGGRHGSYNEQFF. The CDR3 nucleotides are TGCAGCGGAATACTAGCGGGGGGACGCCACGGCTCCTACAATGAGCAGTTCTTC.

This chain links TRBV5-1 with TRBJ1-1; TRBD1 aligns across 9 bases. CDR3 size: 15 residues. CDR1 and CDR2 (germline): SGHRS, YFSETQ. V trimming: 4 bases; J trimming: 5 bases; junction bases outside the gene matches: 9. In DNA, the CDR3 is TGCGCCAGCAGCCTCGAGACAGGGGGGGAAACTGAAGCTTTCTTT. Translated: CASSLETGGETEAFF.

This chain connects TRBV19 to TRBJ1-5; TRBD1 aligns across 7 bases. The CDR3 totals 16 residues. Germline CDR1 LNHDA, CDR2 SQIVND (reference sequence). The trim removed 6 bases at V and 4 bases at J, leaving 12 bases unmatched. CDR3 nucleotides: TGTGCCAGTAGGGAGACAGGGTCCGGGGGAAATCAGCCCCAGCATTTT. Translating gives CASRETGSGGNQPQHF.

This rearrangement joins TRBV28 to TRBJ1-5; no firm D call. Trimming stripped 5 bases from V and 2 bases from J, with 10 bases between. Germline assignment: CDR1 MDHEN and CDR2 SYDVKM. The CDR3 totals 14 residues. This CDR3 reads CASSRLRGNQPQHF. The CDR3 region has the DNA TGTGCCAGCAGTCGACTCCGGGGCAATCAGCCCCAGCATTTT. Full variable domain (remainder filled in from reference TRBV28 and TRBJ1-5): DVKVTQSSRYLVKRTGEKVFLECVQDMDHENMFWYRQDPGLGLRLIYFSYDVKMKEKGDIPEGYSVSREKKERFSLILESASTNQTSMYLCASSRLRGNQPQHFGDGTRLSIL.

V usage is TRBV28 and J usage is TRBJ2-4; 7 bases match TRBD2. Germline loops: CDR1 MDHEN, CDR2 SYDVKM. The CDR3 contains 18 residues. V lost 2 bases and J lost 0; bases outside the gene matches: 10. CDR3 residues: CASSLASGTTIAKNIQYF. CDR3 in DNA: TGTGCCAGCAGTTTAGCTAGCGGTACCACTATAGCCAAAAACATTCAGTACTTC.